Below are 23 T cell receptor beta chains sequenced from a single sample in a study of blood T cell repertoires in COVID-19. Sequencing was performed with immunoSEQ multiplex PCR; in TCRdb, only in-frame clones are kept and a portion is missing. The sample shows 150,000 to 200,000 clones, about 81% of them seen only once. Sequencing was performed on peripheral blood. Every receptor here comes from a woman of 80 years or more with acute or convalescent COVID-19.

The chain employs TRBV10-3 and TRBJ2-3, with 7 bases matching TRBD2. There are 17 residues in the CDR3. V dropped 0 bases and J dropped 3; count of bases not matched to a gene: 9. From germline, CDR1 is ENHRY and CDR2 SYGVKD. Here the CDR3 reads CAISESWASGDTDTQYF. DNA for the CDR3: TGTGCCATCAGTGAGTCGTGGGCTAGCGGAGATACAGATACGCAGTATTTT.

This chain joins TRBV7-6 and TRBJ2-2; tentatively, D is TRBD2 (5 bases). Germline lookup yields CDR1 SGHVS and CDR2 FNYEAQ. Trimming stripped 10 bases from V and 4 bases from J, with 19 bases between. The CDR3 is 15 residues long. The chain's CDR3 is CATLGIGVSTGELFF. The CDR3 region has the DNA TGTGCCACCCTCGGGATCGGGGTGTCCACCGGGGAGCTGTTTTTT.

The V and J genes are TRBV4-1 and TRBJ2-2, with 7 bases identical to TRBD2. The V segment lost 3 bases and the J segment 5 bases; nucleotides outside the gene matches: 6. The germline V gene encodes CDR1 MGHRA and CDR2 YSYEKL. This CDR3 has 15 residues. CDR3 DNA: TGCGCCAGCAGCCAGCAGTGGCGGGGGACCGGGGAGCTGTTTTTT. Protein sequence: CASSQQWRGTGELFF.

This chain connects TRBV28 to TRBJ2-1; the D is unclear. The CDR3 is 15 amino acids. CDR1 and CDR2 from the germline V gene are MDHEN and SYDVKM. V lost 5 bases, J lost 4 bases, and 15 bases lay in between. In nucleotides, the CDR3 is TGTGCCAGCAGTCGCCTCTCCCCCCTATACAATGAGCAGTTCTTC. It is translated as CASSRLSPLYNEQFF.

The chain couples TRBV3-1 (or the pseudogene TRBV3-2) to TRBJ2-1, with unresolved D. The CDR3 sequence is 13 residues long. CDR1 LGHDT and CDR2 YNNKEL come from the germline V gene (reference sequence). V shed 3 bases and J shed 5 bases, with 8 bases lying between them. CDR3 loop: CASSHRPNNEQFF. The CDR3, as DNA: TGTGCCAGCAGCCACCGTCCTAACAATGAGCAGTTCTTC.

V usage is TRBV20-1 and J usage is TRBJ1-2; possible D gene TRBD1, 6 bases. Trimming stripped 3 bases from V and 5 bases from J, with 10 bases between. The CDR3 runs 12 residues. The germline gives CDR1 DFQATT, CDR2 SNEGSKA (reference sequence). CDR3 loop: CSASQRGYGYTF. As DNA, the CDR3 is TGCAGTGCTAGTCAGAGGGGGTATGGCTACACCTTC.

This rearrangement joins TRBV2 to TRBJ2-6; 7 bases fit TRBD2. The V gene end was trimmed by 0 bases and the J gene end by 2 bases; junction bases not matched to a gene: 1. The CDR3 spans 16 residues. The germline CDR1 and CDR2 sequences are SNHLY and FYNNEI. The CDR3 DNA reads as TGTGCCAGCAGTGAAGCTGGGGGGGCTGGGGCCAACGTCCTGACTTTC. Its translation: CASSEAGGAGANVLTF.

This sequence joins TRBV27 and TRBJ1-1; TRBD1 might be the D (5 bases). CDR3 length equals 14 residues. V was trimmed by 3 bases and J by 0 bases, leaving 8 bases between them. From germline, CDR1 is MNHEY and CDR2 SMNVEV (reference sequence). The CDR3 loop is CASSLGRVNTEAFF. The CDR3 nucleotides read TGTGCCAGCAGTTTGGGCAGGGTGAACACTGAAGCTTTCTTT.

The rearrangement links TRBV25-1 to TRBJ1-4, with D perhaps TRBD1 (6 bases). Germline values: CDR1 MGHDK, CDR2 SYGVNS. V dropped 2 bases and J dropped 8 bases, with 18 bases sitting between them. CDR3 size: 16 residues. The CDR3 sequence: CASSERQAVLGEKLFF. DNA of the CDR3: TGTGCCAGCAGTGAACGACAGGCTGTTTTGGGCGAAAAACTGTTTTTT.

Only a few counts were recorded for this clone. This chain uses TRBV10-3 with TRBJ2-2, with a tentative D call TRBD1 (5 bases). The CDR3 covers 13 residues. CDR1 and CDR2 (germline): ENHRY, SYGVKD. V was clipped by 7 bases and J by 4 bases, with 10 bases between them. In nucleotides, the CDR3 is TGTGCCATCAAGACAGACCGCACCGGGGAGCTGTTTTTT. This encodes CAIKTDRTGELFF.

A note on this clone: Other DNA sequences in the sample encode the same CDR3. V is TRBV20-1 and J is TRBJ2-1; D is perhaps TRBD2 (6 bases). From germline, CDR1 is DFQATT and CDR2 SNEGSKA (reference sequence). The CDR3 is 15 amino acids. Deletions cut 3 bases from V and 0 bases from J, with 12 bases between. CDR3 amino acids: CSASGRGSSYNEQFF. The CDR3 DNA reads TGCAGTGCTAGTGGACGGGGGAGCTCCTACAATGAGCAGTTCTTC.

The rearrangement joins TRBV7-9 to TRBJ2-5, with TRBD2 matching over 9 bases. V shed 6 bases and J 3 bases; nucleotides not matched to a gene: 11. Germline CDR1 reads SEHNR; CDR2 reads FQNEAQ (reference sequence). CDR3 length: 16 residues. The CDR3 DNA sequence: TGTGCCAGCAGTTCCAGGGGGACTAGCAGGAAAGAGACCCAGTACTTC. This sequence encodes CASSSRGTSRKETQYF.

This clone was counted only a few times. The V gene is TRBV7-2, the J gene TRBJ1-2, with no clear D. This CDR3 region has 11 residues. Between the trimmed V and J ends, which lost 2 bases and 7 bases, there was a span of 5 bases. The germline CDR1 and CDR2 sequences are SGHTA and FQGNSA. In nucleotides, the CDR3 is TGTGCCAGCAGCTTATACGGTGGCTACACCTTC. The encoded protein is CASSLYGGYTF.

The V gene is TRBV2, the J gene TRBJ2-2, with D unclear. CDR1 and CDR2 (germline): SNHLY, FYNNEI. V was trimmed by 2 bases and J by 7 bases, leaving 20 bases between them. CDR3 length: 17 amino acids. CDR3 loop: CASSESMVAANGGELFF. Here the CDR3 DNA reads TGTGCCAGCAGTGAATCAATGGTGGCGGCGAATGGCGGGGAGCTGTTTTTT.

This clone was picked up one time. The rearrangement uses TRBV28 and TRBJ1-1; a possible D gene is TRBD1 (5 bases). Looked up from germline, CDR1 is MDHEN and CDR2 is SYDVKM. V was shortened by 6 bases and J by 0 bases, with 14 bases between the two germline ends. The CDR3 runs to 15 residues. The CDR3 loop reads CASRTRQLMNTEAFF. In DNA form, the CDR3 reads TGTGCCAGCAGGACAAGACAGCTCATGAACACTGAAGCTTTCTTT. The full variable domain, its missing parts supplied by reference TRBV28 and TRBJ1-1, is DVKVTQSSRYLVKRTGEKVFLECVQDMDHENMFWYRQDPGLGLRLIYFSYDVKMKEKGDIPEGYSVSREKKERFSLILESASTNQTSMYLCASRTRQLMNTEAFFGQGTRLTVV.

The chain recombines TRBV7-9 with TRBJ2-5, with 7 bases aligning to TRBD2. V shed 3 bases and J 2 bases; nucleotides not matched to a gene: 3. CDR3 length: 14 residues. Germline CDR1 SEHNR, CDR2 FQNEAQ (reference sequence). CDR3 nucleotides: TGTGCCAGCAGCTTGGCTAGCGGTCAAGAGACCCAGTACTTC. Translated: CASSLASGQETQYF.

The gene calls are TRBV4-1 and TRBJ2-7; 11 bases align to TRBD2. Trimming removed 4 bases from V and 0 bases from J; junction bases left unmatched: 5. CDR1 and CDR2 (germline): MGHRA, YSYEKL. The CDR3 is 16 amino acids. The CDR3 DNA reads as TGCGCCAGCAGCCTTTCCGGGACTAGCGGCTCCTACGAGCAGTACTTC. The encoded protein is CASSLSGTSGSYEQYF.

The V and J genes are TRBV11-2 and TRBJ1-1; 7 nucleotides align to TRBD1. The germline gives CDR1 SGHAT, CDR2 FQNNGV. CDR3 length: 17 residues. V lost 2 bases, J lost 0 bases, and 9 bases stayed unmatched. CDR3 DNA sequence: TGTGCCAGCAGCTTATACGCGGGGACAGAGTTGAACACTGAAGCTTTCTTT. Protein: CASSLYAGTELNTEAFF.

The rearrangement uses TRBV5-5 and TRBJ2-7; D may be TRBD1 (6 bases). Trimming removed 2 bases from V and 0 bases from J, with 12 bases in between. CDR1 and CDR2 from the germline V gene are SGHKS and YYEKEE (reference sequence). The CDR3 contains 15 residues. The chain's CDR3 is CASSLDRSSSYEQYF. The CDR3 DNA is TGTGCCAGCAGCTTAGACAGGTCAAGCTCCTACGAGCAGTACTTC.

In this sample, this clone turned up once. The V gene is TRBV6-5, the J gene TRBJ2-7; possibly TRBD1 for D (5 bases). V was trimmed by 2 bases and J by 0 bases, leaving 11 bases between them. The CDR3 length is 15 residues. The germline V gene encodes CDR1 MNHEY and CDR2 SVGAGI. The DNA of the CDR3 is TGTGCCAGCAGTTACCGTAGGGGCGGCTCCTACGAGCAGTACTTC. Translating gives CASSYRRGGSYEQYF.

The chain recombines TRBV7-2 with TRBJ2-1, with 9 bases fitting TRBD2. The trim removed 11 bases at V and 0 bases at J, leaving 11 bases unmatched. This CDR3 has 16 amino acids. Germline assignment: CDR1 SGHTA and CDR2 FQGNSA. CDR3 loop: CAGTRSGGTSYNEQFF. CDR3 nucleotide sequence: TGTGCCGGAACCCGTAGCGGGGGAACCTCCTACAATGAGCAGTTCTTC.

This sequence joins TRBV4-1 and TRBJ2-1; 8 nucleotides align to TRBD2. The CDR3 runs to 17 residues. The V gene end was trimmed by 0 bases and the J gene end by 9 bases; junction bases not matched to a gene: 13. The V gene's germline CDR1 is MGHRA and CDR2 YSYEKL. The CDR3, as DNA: TGCGCCAGCAGCCAAGATGGACTAGCCAGATACTTGGGTGAGCAGTTCTTC. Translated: CASSQDGLARYLGEQFF.

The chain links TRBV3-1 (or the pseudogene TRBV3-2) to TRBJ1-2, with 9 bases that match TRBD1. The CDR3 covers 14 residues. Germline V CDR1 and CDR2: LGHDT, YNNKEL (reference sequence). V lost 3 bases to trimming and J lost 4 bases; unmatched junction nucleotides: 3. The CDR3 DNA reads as TGTGCCAGCAGCCAGGGACAGGGAGTCTATGGCTACACCTTC. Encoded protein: CASSQGQGVYGYTF.